The rows below give T cell receptor beta chains drawn from one sample of a study of T-cell reconstitution after alpha-beta-depleted transplantation in children. TCRdb recomputed calls from the PCR reads with MiXCR, one row per CDR3 protein. The sample has some 220,000 distinct CDR3 sequences, about 11% seen once. The sample consisted of PBMCs, taken before TCRalphabeta/CD19-depleted stem cell transplant. Receptors were obtained from a child younger than two with acute myeloid leukemia, due to receive a stem cell transplant. Both conserved end residues are part of each CDR3. The D gene is left open where the match is weak. The size of a clone is reported for some rows only, either as once, few or many, or as a class for expanded clones.

many	TRBV4-3	TRBJ1-1	-	TGCGCCAGCAGCCAAGACCCAGGTTGGGTACAAAGTGAAGCTTTCTTT	CASSQDPGWVQSEAFF
-	TRBV18	TRBJ2-7	-	TGTGCCAGCTCACCAGGGAGAAGTTACGAGCAGTGCTTC	CASSPGRSYEQCF
many	TRBV7-2	TRBJ2-3	-	TGTGCCAGCAGCTTAGTACGGGGAAGCACAGATACGCAGTATTTT	CASSLVRGSTDTQYF
-	TRBV7-7	TRBJ2-2	-	TGTGCCAGCAGCTTCGGGACATCCGCGGACACCGGGGAGCTGTTTTTT	CASSFGTSADTGELFF
many	TRBV28	TRBJ1-5	-	TGTGCCAGCGAAAGTGAGGGGGTGTATCAGCCCCAGCATTTT	CASESEGVYQPQHF
many	TRBV5-1	TRBJ1-1	-	TGCGCCAGCAGCTTGATGGGACAGAACACTGAAGCTTTCTTT	CASSLMGQNTEAFF
many	TRBV6-1	TRBJ2-2	-	TGTGCCAGCACTCAAACACCGAACACCGGGGAGCTGTTTTTT	CASTQTPNTGELFF
many	TRBV12-3/TRBV12-4	TRBJ1-5	TRBD1	TGTGCCAGCAGAGTAACAGGGGCTGGGAATCAGCCCCAGCATTTT	CASRVTGAGNQPQHF
many	TRBV29-1	TRBJ1-5	-	TGCAGCGTTGCCGGGGGCAATCAGCCCCAGCATTTT	CSVAGGNQPQHF
many	TRBV5-5	TRBJ2-7	TRBD2	TGTGCCAGCAGCTTGGGGGTGGCGGGAGGTCTCTACGAGCAGTACTTC	CASSLGVAGGLYEQYF
many	TRBV20-1	TRBJ2-1	TRBD2	TGCAGTGCTAGACCCTCACTAGCGGGAGATGAGCAGTTCTTC	CSARPSLAGDEQFF
once	TRBV5-4	TRBJ1-3	-	TGTGCCAGCAGGCCCGACGGAAACACCATATATTTT	CASRPDGNTIYF
many	TRBV9	TRBJ1-2	-	TGTGCCAGCAGTGCCGCGAGGGGCTACACCTTC	CASSAARGYTF
many	TRBV20-1	TRBJ1-6	-	TGCAGTGCTAGAGATCGCAGGACGGGGGGACCCCTCCACTTT	CSARDRRTGGPLHF
many	TRBV2	TRBJ2-3	-	TGTGCCAGCAACCCTGGACCTAGCACAGATACGCAGTATTTT	CASNPGPSTDTQYF
many	TRBV5-1	TRBJ1-1	-	TGCGCCAGCAGCCTACAGGCCAGTAACACTGAAGCTTTCTTT	CASSLQASNTEAFF
-	TRBV19	TRBJ1-2	-	TGTGCCAGTAGACCGACAGCGGAATATGGCTACACCTTC	CASRPTAEYGYTF
few	TRBV20-1	TRBJ1-5	-	TGCAGTGCTGGGGGCTCCGATCAGCCCCAGCATTTT	CSAGGSDQPQHF
many	TRBV19	TRBJ2-2	-	TGTGCCAGTAGTATTCAGGGAACCGGGGAGCTGTTTTTT	CASSIQGTGELFF
many	TRBV20-1	TRBJ2-1	-	TGCAGTGCTAGGATCCCCGGGAACTACAATGAGCAGTTCTTC	CSARIPGNYNEQFF
many	TRBV20-1	TRBJ1-5	TRBD1	TGCAGTGCCCCCGACAGGGGCAATCAGCCCCAGCATTTT	CSAPDRGNQPQHF
many	TRBV7-8	TRBJ2-1	-	TGTGCCAGCAGCTTAGTTCCTAGTTGGGTTAATGAGCAGTTCTTC	CASSLVPSWVNEQFF
many	TRBV27	TRBJ2-1	TRBD2	TGTGCCAACATCCGGGGGGTCGGATACAATGAGCAGTTCTTC	CANIRGVGYNEQFF
many	TRBV6-2/TRBV6-3	TRBJ1-1	-	TGTGCCAGCAGTTACCGGGACAACACTGAAGCTTTCTTT	CASSYRDNTEAFF
many	TRBV12-3/TRBV12-4	TRBJ2-7	TRBD2	TGTGCCAGCAGTCCTTGGGGACTAGGGACCTACGAGCAGTACTTC	CASSPWGLGTYEQYF
many	TRBV3-1	TRBJ1-5	-	TGTGCCAGCAGCCAAGGATGGGGGGGAGGCCTCAATCAGCCCCAGCATTTT	CASSQGWGGGLNQPQHF
many	TRBV7-9	TRBJ2-2	-	TGTGCCAGCAGCTCCTATGACACGCCGAGGCGGGAGCTGTTTTTT	CASSSYDTPRRELFF
many	TRBV29-1	TRBJ2-7	TRBD1	TGCAGCGTTGGGACAGGGGGCGTTTACGAGCAGTACTTC	CSVGTGGVYEQYF
many	TRBV20-1	TRBJ1-2	-	TGCAGTGCTAGAGGAGGGATCCTTTCTCCCTATGGCTACACCTTC	CSARGGILSPYGYTF
few	TRBV13	TRBJ2-7	-	TGTGCCAGCAGCTACCGGGACCTCAACTACGAGCAGTACTTC	CASSYRDLNYEQYF
-	TRBV7-2	TRBJ1-3	-	TGTGCCAGCAGCCTCGGGGGGCGATTCTCTGGAGACACCATATATTTT	CASSLGGRFSGDTIYF
many	TRBV5-1	TRBJ1-1	-	TGCGCCAGCAGCTTGGAAGAGGGGAGACTGAACACTGAAGCTTTCTTT	CASSLEEGRLNTEAFF
many	TRBV11-1	TRBJ2-3	-	TGTGCCAGCAGCTTTTCCTTCACGTCCACAGATACGCAGTATTTT	CASSFSFTSTDTQYF
few	TRBV5-1	TRBJ1-4	-	TGCGCCAGCAGCTTGTTATGGGGTAACAATGAAAAACTGTTTTTT	CASSLLWGNNEKLFF
many	TRBV11-2	TRBJ1-6	-	TGTGCCAGCAGCGCCCAGGGACAAACCGATAATTCACCCCTCCACTTT	CASSAQGQTDNSPLHF
few	TRBV7-2	TRBJ2-1	-	TGTGCCAGCAGCTTAGCACCAGGACAGCTCAATGAGCAGTTCTTC	CASSLAPGQLNEQFF
-	TRBV15	TRBJ1-1	-	TGTGCCACCAGCAAAGACAGACCCGAAGCTTTCTTT	CATSKDRPEAFF
-	TRBV11-2	TRBJ1-2	TRBD1	TGTGCCAGCAGCTCTACAGGGGGCTCTGGCTACACCTTC	CASSSTGGSGYTF
many	TRBV5-1	TRBJ2-1	-	TGCGCCAGCAGCTTGGGACTAGTCCCCAATGAGCAGTTCTTC	CASSLGLVPNEQFF
few	TRBV18	TRBJ2-1	TRBD1	TGTGCCAGCTCCCCTTCCGGGACAGACTACAATGAGCAGTTCTTC	CASSPSGTDYNEQFF
many	TRBV5-4	TRBJ2-2	TRBD2	TGTGCCAGCAGCCCGGGACTAGCGGGAGATACCGGGGAGCTGTTTTTT	CASSPGLAGDTGELFF
many	TRBV28	TRBJ2-1	-	TGTGCCAGCAGTTTAAGGTCTAATGAGCAGTTCTTC	CASSLRSNEQFF
few	TRBV3-1	TRBJ1-1	-	TGTGCCAGCAGCCAGGGGTCAGGGTTGGGGAACACTGAAGCTTTCTTT	CASSQGSGLGNTEAFF
many	TRBV20-1	TRBJ2-1	TRBD2	TGCAGTGCCGGGGGGCTAGCGGGAGTAGGTGAGCAGTTCTTC	CSAGGLAGVGEQFF
many	TRBV12-3/TRBV12-4	TRBJ1-1	-	TGTGCCAGCACCTCTCAGGAGGGCACTGAAGCTTTCTTT	CASTSQEGTEAFF
many	TRBV7-2	TRBJ1-1	TRBD1	TGTGCCAGCAGCTTATTAGGGGGCAACACTGAAGCTTTCTTT	CASSLLGGNTEAFF
many	TRBV29-1	TRBJ2-1	TRBD2	TGCAGCGTTGAACCTAGCGGCATCTACAATGAGCAGTTCTTC	CSVEPSGIYNEQFF
many	TRBV7-6	TRBJ2-1	TRBD2	TGTGCCAGCAGCCGCCACGGCGGGGGGGACGATGAGCAGTTCTTC	CASSRHGGGDDEQFF
-	TRBV5-1	TRBJ2-5	TRBD2	TGCGCCAGCAGCATCGGACTAGCGGAAGAGACCCAGCACTTC	CASSIGLAEETQHF
many	TRBV7-2	TRBJ2-3	-	TGTGCCAGCAGCCCTCGGACAGCCACAGATACGCAGTATTTT	CASSPRTATDTQYF